This T cell receptor (beta chain) was captured in a study of post-analysis software for immune sequencing data (dated by TCRdb to about 2015). About the study as a whole: Recorded disease courses included relapsing-remitting, secondary progressive and progressive-relapsing multiple sclerosis, with some patients lacking subtype annotation. The multiple sclerosis patient repertoires were compared with ten to eleven previously published healthy control repertoires from donors aged about 6 to 28 years. A subset of samples was prepared in parallel using single-end sample barcoding, then pooled and co-amplified after Illumina adapter ligation.

TCR beta repertoires were profiled from peripheral blood of roughly twelve young patients with multiple sclerosis to demonstrate the VDJtools post-analysis software. The multiple sclerosis patients were children and adolescents ranging in age from about 6 to 17 years. Results the study describes overall, beyond this receptor: Direct clustering with F measure revealed strong co-clustering of samples prepared in the same batch, which led to a batch-effect correction. Roughly 5 TRBV segments, including TRBV5-6, TRBV5-1 and TRBV20-1, were significantly more frequent in patients than controls. The control group was slightly older than the multiple sclerosis patient group. Multiple sclerosis patients had significantly lower normalized Chao1 diversity than controls, a result that suggests substantial peripheral T-cell clonal expansion.

Libraries were prepared through PCR. The sequencer was an Illumina HiSeq 2500. To reduce PCR and sequencing biases, unique molecular identifiers were incorporated into the TCR beta cDNA libraries. Per 1 to 10 million input T cells, approximately 500,000 cDNA molecules were obtained, such that each molecule approximated one T cell. The patient libraries were prepared and sequenced using the same protocol as the earlier healthy control dataset. Within a given batch, samples were prepared together, multiplexed and sequenced on the same HiSeq lane. On the study's bioinformatics: MIGEC was used to process the raw barcoded reads, and molecular identifier groups with only a single read were discarded before consensus assembly and CDR3 extraction. VDJtools was used for post-analysis of the clonotype tables, and diversity was normalized by down-sampling every dataset to the size of the smallest sample. In repertoire overlap clustering, CDR3 amino acid sequences, but not nucleotide sequences, were matched to correct batch-related cross-sample contamination. Through fastp at Q25 and MiXCR, TCRdb rebuilt clones from the public reads, retaining in-frame beta chains. Records with the same CDR3 protein are collapsed into one entry carrying the most frequent genes and DNA. The V and J calls were not made by the authors but by TCRdb's processing. The sample table shows roughly 870,000 distinct CDR3 sequences, and roughly half are seen once. The ten largest clones add up to about 4.5% of the sample.

A remark on this clonotype: Its antigen is unknown. Within one base of it there is no much larger clone, and no base qualities were kept.

V and J are trimmed by 8 bases and 5 bases, and the gene matches miss 8 bases of the junction. Via the germline V gene (reference sequence), CDR1 is SEHNR and CDR2 FQNEAQ. The CDR3 covers 14 residues, taking in both the cysteine and the phenylalanine. The CDR3 DNA has 42 bases and is translated from base 1. Rearrangement joined TRBV7-9 to TRBJ2-7; 11 central nucleotides agree with TRBD2. Sequencing input: blood. The source is a girl between 10 and 17 years old with multiple sclerosis. The DNA is as follows: TGTGCCAGCCTTATAGCGGGAGGGCAGAACGAGCAGTACTTC. This translates into CASLIAGGQNEQYF.